This T cell receptor (beta chain) came from a study of T cell responses to AZD1222 COVID-19 vaccine. Study in general: Some second doses came at about 4 weeks and others at about 12 weeks; these were pooled. General observations from the study: Just a handful of AZD1222 recipients were seropositive at baseline.

TCRdb keeps only in-frame clones here, not all; method: immunoSEQ multiplex PCR. Of 110,000 or so clones detected, over 75% appear once; the ten largest clones hold around 2.5%. V trimming: 6 bases; J trimming: 2 bases; junction bases outside the gene matches: 8. Germline V lookup: CDR1 MDHEN, CDR2 SYDVKM. The CDR3 sequence is 16 residues long. Details on this clone: Its specificity is not known.

This TCR was sampled from an adult in good health. The sample was peripheral blood, taken on day 0 of AZD1222 vaccination. The gene calls are TRBV28 and TRBJ1-2, with 11 bases fitting TRBD1. In DNA, the CDR3 is TGTGCCAGCAGATCCTTGGGGACAGGGGGAAACTATGGCTACACCTTC. Residues: CASRSLGTGGNYGYTF.